The clone carrying this T cell receptor (beta chain) was seen ten or more times. TCR beta CDR3 regions were amplified from RNA. RT-PCR in the first round (using the HTBI primer set) targeted the TCR CDR3. A single record per CDR3 protein comes from TCRdb applying MiXCR to the multiplex PCR reads. The table has around 420,000 distinct CDR3 sequences, approximately 14% seen once. CDR3 length equals 11 residues. Trimming cost V 4 bases and J 5 bases, with 8 bases left between them. From germline, CDR1 is SQVTM and CDR2 ANQGSEA. The data belong to a study of T cells in Graves' hyperthyroidism and ophthalmopathy.

The TCR sequence derives from a woman aged 18-30 years with Graves' hyperthyroidism. The sequenced sample consisted of blood. The chain employs TRBV29-1 and TRBJ1-1; possible D gene TRBD1, 5 bases. CDR3 region: CSVAAGTEAFF. The CDR3 coding sequence is TGCAGCGTTGCAGCAGGGACTGAAGCTTTCTTT.